A single sample gave rise to the 2 T cell receptor beta chains below, sequenced in a study of OX40 agonist ivuxolimab in advanced cancers. Sequencing used immunoSEQ multiplex PCR; TCRdb keeps in-frame clones, though not all of them. Of 77,000 or so clones listed, roughly nine tenths are singletons. The sample here was CD4+ or CD8+ T cells sorted from blood, taken in a trial of the OX40 agonist ivuxolimab. The receptors originated from an adult with an advanced solid tumor such as melanoma, head and neck, liver or kidney cancer.

This chain joins TRBV6-5 and TRBJ1-2; TRBD1 might be the D (6 bases). Germline lookup yields CDR1 MNHEY and CDR2 SVGAGI. The V gene lost 8 bases and the J gene lost 7 bases, with 17 bases spanning the gap. The CDR3 is 13 residues long. CDR3 sequence (DNA): TGTGCCAGCGCGGCAGGGGATTTTAGTGGCTACACCTTC. Amino acid sequence: CASAAGDFSGYTF.

This chain uses TRBV28 with TRBJ1-2; maybe TRBD1 (6 bases). Germline V gene data show CDR1 as MDHEN and CDR2 as SYDVKM. The CDR3 loop spans 13 amino acids. Trimming removed 2 bases from V and 4 bases from J, with 8 bases in between. CDR3 sequence: CASSLRTAYGYTF. The CDR3, as DNA: TGTGCCAGCAGTTTACGGACAGCCTATGGCTACACCTTC.